The 28 T cell receptor beta chains presented below share a single source sample, sequenced in a study of tumor-infiltrating lymphocytes in primary liver carcinoma. Germline DNA was also extracted, while the blood RNA originated from unsorted whole blood. Production of TCR beta cDNA used roughly 480 ng total RNA together with a constant-region primer. ARM-PCR, slightly modified, supplied the TCR beta libraries through three nested multiplex PCR rounds. The first two PCR rounds used TRBV1-TRBV30 primers with a Cbeta primer, roughly 10 cycles each. TCRdb reprocessed the multiplex PCR reads with MiXCR, giving one entry per CDR3 protein. The table has hundreds of thousands of distinct CDR3 sequences, 45% to 70% seen once. Sequencing input: peripheral blood. These receptors were taken from a woman between 25 and 40 years old with primary liver carcinoma and hepatitis B virus infection.

As regards this clonotype: One base away lies a much larger clone, so this may be a sequencing read error. J is TRBJ2-1 and V is TRBV29-1, with D tentatively TRBD1 (5 bases). The CDR3 is 12 amino acids. CDR1 SQVTM and CDR2 ANQGSEA come from the germline V gene. The germline V and J ends were trimmed by 4 bases and 3 bases, with 7 bases remaining between them. The CDR3 DNA reads as TGCAGCGTTGGTGACAGCTACAATGAGCAGTTCTTC. Protein sequence: CSVGDSYNEQFF.

Remarks on this clonotype: The CDR3 does not end in the conserved phenylalanine or tryptophan, so this is likely a read error. This chain links TRBV29-1 with TRBJ2-1; 12 bases are shared with TRBD2. The germline gives CDR1 SQVTM, CDR2 ANQGSEA. The CDR3 is 16 residues long. The V segment lost 0 bases and the J segment 8 bases; nucleotides outside the gene matches: 8. For the CDR3, the DNA is TGCAGCGTTGAAGATCCACTAGCGGGAGGACTCGATGAGCAGTTCCTC. Its protein is CSVEDPLAGGLDEQFL.

V gene TRBV6-6 combines with J gene TRBJ1-2; D gene ambiguous. Trimming pared 2 bases from V and 5 bases from J, leaving 15 bases between. CDR3 length equals 15 residues. The V gene's germline CDR1 is MNHNY and CDR2 SVGAGI (reference sequence). CDR3 in amino acids: CASSYQRTDLYGYTF. DNA of the CDR3: TGTGCCAGCAGTTACCAAAGGACGGATCTATATGGCTACACCTTC.

This chain joins TRBV4-3 and TRBJ1-3; tentative D call: TRBD1 (6 bases). In germline, CDR1 is LGHNA, CDR2 YSLEER. V lost 0 bases to trimming and J lost 1 base, with 7 bases between them. This CDR3 has 15 residues. CDR3 protein: CASSQERGSGNTIYF. The CDR3 DNA reads as TGCGCCAGCAGCCAAGAGAGGGGGTCTGGAAACACCATATATTTT.

At least ten counts were recorded for this clonotype. This chain uses TRBV12-3 or TRBV12-4 with TRBJ2-7, with 8 bases that match TRBD2. The CDR3 extends over 14 amino acids. V was clipped by 10 bases and J by 6 bases; unmatched bases: 14. CDR3 amino acids: CATGPTGGPSEQYF. Here the CDR3 DNA reads TGTGCCACGGGACCTACGGGAGGGCCGTCCGAGCAGTACTTC.

At least ten counts were recorded for this clonotype. The chain couples TRBV11-3 to TRBJ2-1; the D gene is possibly TRBD2 (7 bases). This CDR3 spans 16 amino acids. Trimming pared 5 bases from V and 8 bases from J, leaving 22 bases between. Germline V gene lookup returns CDR1 SGHNT and CDR2 YENEEA. In DNA form, the CDR3 reads TGTGCCAGCAGCGCAGAGAACCCGGGGGGCGGGGATGAGCAGTTCTTC. Its protein is CASSAENPGGGDEQFF.

The sample holds many counts of this clonotype. This rearrangement joins TRBV10-3 to TRBJ2-3, with D perhaps assigned TRBD1 or TRBD2 (5 bases each). Germline CDR1 is ENHRY and CDR2 is SYGVKD. V lost 10 bases and J 2 bases, leaving 16 bases between the germline ends. This CDR3 spans 14 amino acids. The CDR3 spells CATTRGPTTDTQYF. Here the CDR3 DNA reads TGTGCCACCACCCGGGGACCCACCACAGATACGCAGTATTTT.

The rearrangement uses TRBV7-9 and TRBJ1-1; D unresolved. Germline V lookup: CDR1 SEHNR, CDR2 FQNEAQ (reference sequence). Trimming left V 3 bases short and J 5 bases short, with 10 bases between. The CDR3 covers 13 residues. This chain's CDR3 is CASSFGVGTEAFF. The CDR3 DNA sequence: TGTGCCAGCAGCTTTGGGGTGGGGACTGAAGCTTTCTTT.

The chain has TRBV7-3 and TRBJ2-1; 7 bases match TRBD2. This CDR3 is built from 16 residues. Germline trimming cut 0 bases from V and 5 bases from J; bases unmatched to any gene: 7. Germline CDR1 and CDR2: SGHTA and FQGTGA. The CDR3: CASSLTGGSLNNEQFF. The CDR3 region has the DNA TGTGCCAGCAGCTTAACGGGCGGGAGCCTTAACAATGAGCAGTTCTTC.

This clonotype was seen ten or more times. This chain uses TRBV6-1 with TRBJ2-5; 8 bases are a match to TRBD2. The CDR3 is 16 amino acids. V shed 4 bases, J shed 0 bases, and the junction held 7 bases outside the gene matches. Germline CDR1 is MNHNS and CDR2 is SASEGT. The CDR3 spells CASSAQLAEYQETQYF. CDR3 nucleotide sequence: TGTGCCAGCAGTGCCCAACTAGCGGAGTACCAAGAGACCCAGTACTTC.

The CDR3, as DNA: TGTGCCAGCAGCCAGGTTGGCAGGGGCATAGCTTTCTTT. Amino acid sequence: CASSQVGRGIAFF. The chain combines TRBV3-1 with TRBJ1-1; tentatively, D is TRBD1 (6 bases). Germline V lookup: CDR1 LGHDT, CDR2 YNNKEL (reference sequence). The length of the CDR3 is 13 residues. V gave up 3 bases and J gave up 10 bases, with 15 bases separating them.

Concerning this clonotype: This may be a read error, as it is one base from a much larger clone. Given the absence of the conserved phenylalanine or tryptophan at the CDR3 end, a read error is likely. This chain uses TRBV4-2 with TRBJ2-3, with 11 bases that match TRBD2. The junction had 8 bases not matched to a gene; V was cut back by 4 bases and J by 5 bases. This CDR3 comprises 16 residues. The germline gives CDR1 LGHNA, CDR2 YNFKEQ. The CDR3: CASSRLTSGSGDTQYL. CDR3 DNA sequence: TGTGCCAGCAGCCGACTTACTAGCGGGAGTGGAGATACGCAGTATCTT.

V is TRBV13 and J is TRBJ2-2, with 7 nucleotides matching TRBD1. The CDR3 contains 14 residues. The V gene end was trimmed by 8 bases and the J gene end by 2 bases; junction bases not matched to a gene: 5. Germline lookup yields CDR1 PRHDT and CDR2 FYEKMQ (reference sequence). DNA of the CDR3: TGTGCCAGCCACTACAGGGGAAACACCGGGGAGCTGTTTTTT. It translates to CASHYRGNTGELFF.

As regards this clonotype: This CDR3 fails to terminate in the conserved phenylalanine or tryptophan, so it likely reflects a read error. The chain links TRBV29-1 to TRBJ2-7; a possible D gene is TRBD1 (5 bases). The CDR3 spans 12 residues. Germline V lookup: CDR1 SQVTM, CDR2 ANQGSEA. With 0 bases removed from V and 3 bases from J, the gap between germline ends came to 6 bases. CDR3 residues: CSVEEGLYEQYS. The CDR3 nucleotides are TGCAGCGTTGAAGAGGGGCTCTACGAGCAGTACTCC.

This clonotype was observed at least ten times. The CDR3 protein is CASRAAGSVDTQYF. The CDR3 bases are TGTGCCAGCCGGGCCGCGGGGAGTGTAGATACGCAGTATTTT. The rearrangement links TRBV12-3 or TRBV12-4 to TRBJ2-3, with a weak D call TRBD2 (6 bases). V lost 8 bases to trimming and J lost 5 bases, with 17 bases between them. The CDR3 runs 14 residues.

About this clonotype itself: The junction and the germline gene differ at one end; a read error may be behind it. The chain carries TRBV14 and TRBJ2-1; D call uncertain. The CDR3 runs to 15 residues. CDR1 SGHDN and CDR2 FVKESK come from the germline V gene. The CDR3 loop reads CTSSQNTRRYNEQFF. CDR3 nucleotides: TGTACCAGCAGCCAAAATACCCGGCGGTACAATGAGCAGTTCTTC.

Notes on this clonotype: Germline and junction disagree at one end, which may indicate a read error. This chain connects TRBV11-3 to TRBJ2-7; D perhaps matches TRBD1 (5 bases). Germline V lookup: CDR1 SGHNT, CDR2 YENEEA. This CDR3 contains 15 residues. The CDR3 DNA reads as TGTGCCAGCAGCTCCAGGGATGGCCCCTCCTACGAGCACTACTTC. This gives the protein CASSSRDGPSYEHYF.

This clonotype was counted ten times or more. This chain joins TRBV7-9 and TRBJ1-5; 10 bases are shared with TRBD1. The CDR3 has 15 residues. The ends lost 5 bases at V and 4 bases at J; junction bases unmatched: 5. The germline V gene encodes CDR1 SEHNR and CDR2 FQNEAQ (reference sequence). CDR3 amino acids: CASSPPGQGNQPQHF. In DNA, the CDR3 is TGTGCCAGCAGCCCCCCGGGACAGGGGAATCAGCCCCAGCATTTT.

As regards this clonotype: The CDR3 carries no conserved terminal phenylalanine or tryptophan, so it likely arises from a read error. The chain has TRBV11-2 and TRBJ2-5; 7 nucleotides align to TRBD1. Looked up from germline, CDR1 is SGHAT and CDR2 is FQNNGV. The CDR3 runs 13 residues. CDR3 DNA sequence: TGTGCCAGCCGGGGACCAACAGGGGAGACGCAGTACCTC. Translation gives CASRGPTGETQYL.

The chain couples TRBV6-2 or TRBV6-3 to TRBJ2-2, with 7 bases aligning to TRBD1. The V and J ends lost 5 bases and 3 bases, in that order; junction bases with no gene match: 12. The CDR3 has 17 residues. Germline assignment: CDR1 MNHEY and CDR2 SVGEGT. In nucleotides, the CDR3 is TGTGCCAGCAGTCCCTGGACAGGCTCCTCCTACACCGGGGAGCTGTTTTTT. It specifies CASSPWTGSSYTGELFF.

This clonotype was seen a handful of times. The chain employs TRBV6-5 and TRBJ1-6, with 8 bases aligning to TRBD1. CDR3 size: 17 residues. Germline values: CDR1 MNHEY, CDR2 SVGAGI. The trim removed 2 bases at V and 8 bases at J, leaving 11 bases unmatched. CDR3 sequence: CASSYSARGRFDSPLHF. Written as DNA, the CDR3 is TGTGCCAGCAGTTACAGTGCCAGGGGGCGATTCGATTCACCCCTCCACTTT.

Concerning this clonotype itself: Compared with germline, one end of the junction differs, possibly owing to a read error. The CDR3 region is CASSADRQEKETHYF. CDR3 nucleotides: TGTGCCAGCAGTGCCGACAGGCAGGAGAAAGAGACCCATTACTTC. V gene TRBV6-1 combines with J gene TRBJ2-5; a weak D match, TRBD1 (6 bases). Germline CDR1 MNHNS, CDR2 SASEGT. The CDR3 sequence is 15 residues long.

On this clonotype: One junction end disagrees with the germline gene, perhaps due to a read error. The J gene is TRBJ2-5, the V gene TRBV30, with TRBD1 identical over 7 bases. CDR1 and CDR2 from the germline V gene are GTSNPN and SVGIG (reference sequence). The CDR3 totals 11 residues. CDR3 loop: CVWMTGETQYF. CDR3 DNA sequence: TGTGTCTGGATGACAGGGGAGACCCAGTACTTC.

This sequence joins TRBV5-4 and TRBJ2-7; maybe TRBD1 (5 bases). The CDR3 is 14 amino acids. Germline lookup yields CDR1 SGHNT and CDR2 YYREEE (reference sequence). The germline V and J ends were trimmed by 0 bases and 3 bases, with 10 bases remaining between them. In DNA form, the CDR3 reads TGTGCCAGCAGCTTGGGAAGGGGTGACTACGAGCAGTACTTC. Protein: CASSLGRGDYEQYF.

This clonotype showed up just once. A single base separates this from a much larger clone, so it may be a read error. The V gene is TRBV12-3 or TRBV12-4, the J gene TRBJ2-4, with a possible D match to TRBD1 (6 bases). Trimming cost V 1 base and J 8 bases, with 12 bases left between them. This CDR3 is built from 14 residues. CDR3 nucleotide sequence: TGTGCCAGCAGTTTAGGGGGCAGGGGTGACATTCAGTACTTC. It translates to CASSLGGRGDIQYF.

This clonotype occurred a few times. A much larger clone lies a single base off, so this may be a read error. The V call is TRBV29-1, the J call TRBJ2-3; TRBD2 agrees at 11 bases. The CDR3 sequence is 15 residues long. The trim removed 7 bases at V and 0 bases at J, leaving 6 bases unmatched. Germline V gene data show CDR1 as SQVTM and CDR2 as ANQGSEA. In DNA, the CDR3 is TGCAGCGGGACCCTAGCGGGAGGAAGCACAGATACGCAGTATTTT. Protein product: CSGTLAGGSTDTQYF.

This clonotype was counted many times. The genes are TRBV4-2 and TRBJ2-1; 10 positions match TRBD1. This CDR3 comprises 17 residues. Germline lookup yields CDR1 LGHNA and CDR2 YNFKEQ. Trimming cost V 1 base and J 4 bases; bases outside gene matches: 7. CDR3 residues: CASSQVGSGQGYNEQFF. CDR3 coding DNA: TGTGCCAGCAGCCAAGTTGGTTCGGGACAGGGGTACAATGAGCAGTTCTTC.

Worth noting for this clonotype: A much bigger clone sits one base away, suggesting this may be a read error. This chain links TRBV12-3 or TRBV12-4 with TRBJ2-7, with a tentative D call TRBD1 (5 bases). This CDR3 is 13 amino acids long. The CDR3 DNA follows: TGTGCCAGCAGTTTCGCGACAGCCTACGAGCACTACTTC. This sequence encodes CASSFATAYEHYF.